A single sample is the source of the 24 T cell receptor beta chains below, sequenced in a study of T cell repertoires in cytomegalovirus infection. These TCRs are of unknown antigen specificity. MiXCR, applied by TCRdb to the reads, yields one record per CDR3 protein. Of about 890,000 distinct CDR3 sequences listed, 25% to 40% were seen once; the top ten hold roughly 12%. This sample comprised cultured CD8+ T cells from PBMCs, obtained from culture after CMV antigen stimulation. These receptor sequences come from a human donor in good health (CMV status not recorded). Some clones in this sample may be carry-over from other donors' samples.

CDR3 sequence (DNA): TGTGCCAGTGCCCGCACTGAAGCTTTCTTT. Translating it yields CASARTEAFF. J is TRBJ1-1 and V is TRBV7-9; D ambiguous. Germline loops: CDR1 SEHNR, CDR2 FQNEAQ (reference sequence). The CDR3 consists of 10 residues. V lost 9 bases and J 4 bases, leaving 6 bases between the germline ends.

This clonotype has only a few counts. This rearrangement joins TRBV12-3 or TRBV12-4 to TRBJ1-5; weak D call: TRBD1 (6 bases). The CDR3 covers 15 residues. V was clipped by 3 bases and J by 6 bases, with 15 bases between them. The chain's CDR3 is CASSFRGRISQPQHF. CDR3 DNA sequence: TGTGCCAGCAGTTTCCGGGGGCGAATTTCTCAGCCCCAGCATTTT.

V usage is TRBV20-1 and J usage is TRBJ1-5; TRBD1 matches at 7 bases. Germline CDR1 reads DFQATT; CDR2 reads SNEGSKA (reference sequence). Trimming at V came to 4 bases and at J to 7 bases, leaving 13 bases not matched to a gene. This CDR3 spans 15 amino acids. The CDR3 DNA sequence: TGCAGTGCTAAGTCCCGGGACAGAGACGGCCAGCCCCAGCATTTT. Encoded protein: CSAKSRDRDGQPQHF.

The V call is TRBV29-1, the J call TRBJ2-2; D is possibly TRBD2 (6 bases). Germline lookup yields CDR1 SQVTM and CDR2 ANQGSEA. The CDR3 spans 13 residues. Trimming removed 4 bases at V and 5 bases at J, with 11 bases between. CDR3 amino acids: CSVASGRTGELFF. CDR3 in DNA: TGCAGCGTTGCATCGGGGAGGACCGGGGAGCTGTTTTTT.

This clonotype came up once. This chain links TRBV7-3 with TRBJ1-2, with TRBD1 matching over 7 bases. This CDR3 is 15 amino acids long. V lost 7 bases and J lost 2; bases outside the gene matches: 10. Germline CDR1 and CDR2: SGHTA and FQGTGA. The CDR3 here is CASTTKQGQNYGYTF. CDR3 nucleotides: TGTGCCAGCACTACTAAACAGGGACAGAACTATGGCTACACCTTC.

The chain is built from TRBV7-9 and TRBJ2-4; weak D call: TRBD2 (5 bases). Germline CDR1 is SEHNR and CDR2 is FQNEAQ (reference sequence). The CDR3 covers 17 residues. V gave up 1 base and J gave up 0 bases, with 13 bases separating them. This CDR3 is CASSLVGLTLAKNIQYF. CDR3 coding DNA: TGTGCCAGCAGCTTAGTTGGACTGACGCTAGCCAAAAACATTCAGTACTTC. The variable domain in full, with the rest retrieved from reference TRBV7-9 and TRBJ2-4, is DTGVSQNPRHKITKRGQNVTFRCDPISEHNRLYWYRQTLGQGPEFLTYFQNEAQLEKSRLLSDRFSAERPKGSFSTLEIQRTEQGDSAMYLCASSLVGLTLAKNIQYFGAGTRLSVL.

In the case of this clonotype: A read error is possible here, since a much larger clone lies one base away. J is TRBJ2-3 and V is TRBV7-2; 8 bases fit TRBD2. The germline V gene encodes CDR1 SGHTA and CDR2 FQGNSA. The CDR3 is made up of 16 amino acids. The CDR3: CVSSLAGRVAEDTQYF. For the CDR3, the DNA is TGTGTCAGCAGCTTAGCGGGGAGGGTAGCGGAAGATACGCAGTATTTT.

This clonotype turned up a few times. The chain's CDR3 is CASSSKDPAHTEAFF. CDR3 coding DNA: TGTGCCAGCAGCTCCAAAGACCCAGCTCACACTGAAGCTTTCTTT. The rearrangement links TRBV7-9 to TRBJ1-1, with D unclear. The CDR3 totals 15 residues. Trimming left V 4 bases short and J 3 bases short, with 15 bases between. Germline lookup yields CDR1 SEHNR and CDR2 FQNEAQ (reference sequence). The full variable domain, in which reference TRBV7-9 and TRBJ1-1 provide the parts outside the CDR3, is DTGVSQNPRHKITKRGQNVTFRCDPISEHNRLYWYRQTLGQGPEFLTYFQNEAQLEKSRLLSDRFSAERPKGSFSTLEIQRTEQGDSAMYLCASSSKDPAHTEAFFGQGTRLTVV.

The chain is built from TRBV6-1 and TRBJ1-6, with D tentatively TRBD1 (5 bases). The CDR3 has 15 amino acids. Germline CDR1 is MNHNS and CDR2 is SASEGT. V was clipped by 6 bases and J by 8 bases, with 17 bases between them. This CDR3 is CASRSYRDPYSPLHF. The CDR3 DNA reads TGTGCCAGCAGATCTTACCGGGACCCCTATTCACCCCTCCACTTT.

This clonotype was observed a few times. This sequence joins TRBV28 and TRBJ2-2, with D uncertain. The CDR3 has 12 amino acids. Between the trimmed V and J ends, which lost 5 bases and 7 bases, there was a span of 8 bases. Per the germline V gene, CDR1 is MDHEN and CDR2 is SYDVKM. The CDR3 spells CASSPMNGELFF. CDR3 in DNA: TGTGCCAGCAGTCCCATGAACGGGGAGCTGTTTTTT.

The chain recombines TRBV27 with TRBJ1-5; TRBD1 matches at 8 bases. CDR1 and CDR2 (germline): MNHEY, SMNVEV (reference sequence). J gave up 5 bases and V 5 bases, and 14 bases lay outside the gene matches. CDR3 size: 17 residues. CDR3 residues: CASSPGTGSYSDQPQHF. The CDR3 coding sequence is TGTGCCAGCAGTCCCGGGACAGGTTCTTACTCGGATCAGCCCCAGCATTTT.

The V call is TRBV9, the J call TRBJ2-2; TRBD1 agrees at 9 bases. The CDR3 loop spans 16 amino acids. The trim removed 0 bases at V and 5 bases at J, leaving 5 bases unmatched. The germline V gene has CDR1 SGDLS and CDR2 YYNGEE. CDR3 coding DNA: TGTGCCAGCAGCGTAGGGACAGGGGCAATTACCGGGGAGCTGTTTTTT. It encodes CASSVGTGAITGELFF.

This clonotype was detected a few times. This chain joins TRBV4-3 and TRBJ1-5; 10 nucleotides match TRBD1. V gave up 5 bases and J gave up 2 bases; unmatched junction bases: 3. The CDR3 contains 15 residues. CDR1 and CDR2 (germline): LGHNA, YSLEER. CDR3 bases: TGCGCCAGCAGCGGAGGACAGGGGGGCAATCAGCCCCAGCATTTT. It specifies CASSGGQGGNQPQHF.

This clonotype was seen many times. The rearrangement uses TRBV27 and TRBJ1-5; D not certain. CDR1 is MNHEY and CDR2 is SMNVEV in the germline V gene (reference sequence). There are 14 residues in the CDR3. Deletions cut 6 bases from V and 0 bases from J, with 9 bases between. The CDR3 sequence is CASRNRGSNQPQHF. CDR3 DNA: TGTGCCAGCAGGAACAGAGGTAGCAATCAGCCCCAGCATTTT.

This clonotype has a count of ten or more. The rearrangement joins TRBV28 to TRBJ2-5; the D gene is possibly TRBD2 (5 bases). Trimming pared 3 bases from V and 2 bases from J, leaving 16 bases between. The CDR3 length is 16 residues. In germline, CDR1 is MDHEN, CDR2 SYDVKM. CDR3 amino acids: CASSFPPSGDQETQYF. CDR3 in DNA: TGTGCCAGCAGTTTCCCACCATCCGGGGATCAAGAGACCCAGTACTTC.

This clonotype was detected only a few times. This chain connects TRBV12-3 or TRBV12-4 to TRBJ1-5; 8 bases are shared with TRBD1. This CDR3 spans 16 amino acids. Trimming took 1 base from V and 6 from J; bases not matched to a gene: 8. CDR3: CASSLDSGGLSQPQHF. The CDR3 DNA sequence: TGTGCCAGCAGTTTAGACTCAGGGGGCCTCAGTCAGCCCCAGCATTTT.

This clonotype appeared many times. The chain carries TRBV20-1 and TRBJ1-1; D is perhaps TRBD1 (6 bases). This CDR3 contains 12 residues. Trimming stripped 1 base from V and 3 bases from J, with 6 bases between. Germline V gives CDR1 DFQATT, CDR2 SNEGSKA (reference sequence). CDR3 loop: CSARAGDTEAFF. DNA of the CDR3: TGCAGTGCTAGAGCAGGGGACACTGAAGCTTTCTTT.

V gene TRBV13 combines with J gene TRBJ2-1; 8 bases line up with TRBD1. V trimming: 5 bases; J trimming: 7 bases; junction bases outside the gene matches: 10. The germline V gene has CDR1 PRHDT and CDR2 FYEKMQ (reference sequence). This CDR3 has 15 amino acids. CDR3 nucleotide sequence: TGTGCCAGCAGCCGGAGGGGGCGGACAGGGAATGAGCAGTTCTTC. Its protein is CASSRRGRTGNEQFF.

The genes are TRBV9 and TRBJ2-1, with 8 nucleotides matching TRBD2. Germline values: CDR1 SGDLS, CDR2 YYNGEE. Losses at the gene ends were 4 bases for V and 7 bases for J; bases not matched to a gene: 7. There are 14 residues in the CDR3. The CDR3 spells CASSPGGGENEQFF. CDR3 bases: TGTGCCAGCAGCCCGGGAGGGGGGGAGAATGAGCAGTTCTTC.

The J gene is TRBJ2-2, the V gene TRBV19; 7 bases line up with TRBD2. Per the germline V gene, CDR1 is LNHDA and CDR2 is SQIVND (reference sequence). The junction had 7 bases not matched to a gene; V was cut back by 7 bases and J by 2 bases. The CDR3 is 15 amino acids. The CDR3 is CASTAGRGNTGELFF. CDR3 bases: TGTGCCAGTACCGCGGGGAGGGGAAACACCGGGGAGCTGTTTTTT.

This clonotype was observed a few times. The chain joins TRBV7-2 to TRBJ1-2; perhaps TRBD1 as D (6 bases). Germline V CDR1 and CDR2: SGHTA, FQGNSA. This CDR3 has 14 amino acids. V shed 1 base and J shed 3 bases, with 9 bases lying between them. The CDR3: CASSLDGGDYGYTF. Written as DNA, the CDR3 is TGTGCCAGCAGCTTAGACGGGGGCGACTATGGCTACACCTTC.

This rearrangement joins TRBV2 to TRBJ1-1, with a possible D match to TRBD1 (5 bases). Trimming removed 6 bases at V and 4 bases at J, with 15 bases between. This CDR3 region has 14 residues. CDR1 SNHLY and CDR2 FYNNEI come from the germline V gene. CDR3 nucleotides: TGTGCCAGCAGGGGGAAGGGGCGGATCACTGAAGCTTTCTTT. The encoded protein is CASRGKGRITEAFF. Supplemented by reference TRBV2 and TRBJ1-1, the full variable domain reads EPEVTQTPSHQVTQMGQEVILRCVPISNHLYFYWYRQILGQKVEFLVSFYNNEISEKSEIFDDQFSVERPDGSNFTLKIRSTKLEDSAMYFCASRGKGRITEAFFGQGTRLTVV.

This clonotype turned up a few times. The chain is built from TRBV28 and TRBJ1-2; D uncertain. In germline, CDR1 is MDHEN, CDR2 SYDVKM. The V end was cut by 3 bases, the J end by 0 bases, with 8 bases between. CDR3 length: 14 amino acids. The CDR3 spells CASSFRPANYGYTF. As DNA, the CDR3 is TGTGCCAGCAGTTTTCGGCCCGCTAACTATGGCTACACCTTC.

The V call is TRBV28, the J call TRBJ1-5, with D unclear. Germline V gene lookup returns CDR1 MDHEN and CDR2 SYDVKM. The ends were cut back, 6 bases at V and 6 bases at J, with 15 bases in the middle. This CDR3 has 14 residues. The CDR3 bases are TGTGCCAGCAGGGAACAAGCGATAGTTCAGCCCCAGCATTTT. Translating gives CASREQAIVQPQHF.